This is a list of T cell receptor beta chains from one sample in a study of identical twins' blood T cells. TCRdb reprocessed the 5' RACE reads via MiXCR and lists one record per CDR3 protein. Of a few hundred thousand distinct CDR3 sequences listed, roughly 27% are singletons. Sequencing input: PBMCs. The origin of the receptors is a woman aged 18 to 55 in good health. Both conserved end residues are part of each CDR3. Each record gives: J gene, clone size, V gene, D gene, CDR3 DNA, CDR3 protein. The D gene is left open where the match is weak. Size values are once, few and many counts, or a class for expanded clones, and some rows have none.

>TRBJ2-1|.|TRBV5-1|.
TGCGCCAGCAGCTCCCGTGAGGCTTCTAGGCAGTTCTTC
CASSSREASRQFF
>TRBJ1-1|.|TRBV12-3/TRBV12-4|TRBD1
TGTGCCTGCAGTCCGCGGGGACAGCAGCAGAACACTGAAGCTTTCTTT
CACSPRGQQQNTEAFF
>TRBJ1-2|many|TRBV29-1|.
TGCAGCGTTAGAAGGGTCAGAAACTATGGCTACACCTTC
CSVRRVRNYGYTF
>TRBJ1-2|many|TRBV4-1|.
TGCGCCAGCAGCCAAGTTATGGCGGAAGACCTCTATGGCTACACCTTC
CASSQVMAEDLYGYTF
>TRBJ1-1|.|TRBV3-1|.
TGTGCCAGCAGCCAAGATCACCCTAGGCAGGCCAACACTGAAGCTTTCTTT
CASSQDHPRQANTEAFF
>TRBJ1-2|many|TRBV13|.
TGTGCCAGCCAACTCCTGGGGGATGACTACACCTTC
CASQLLGDDYTF
>TRBJ1-2|.|TRBV5-6|.
TGTGCCAGCAGCTTGGATCCGTCGGAAGGCTACACCTTC
CASSLDPSEGYTF
>TRBJ2-7|.|TRBV5-1|.
TGCGCCAGCAGCCCCGCCTACGCAGACAGCTACGAGCAGTACTTC
CASSPAYADSYEQYF
>TRBJ2-1|.|TRBV5-1|.
TGCGCCAGCAGCCCAATTTTGGGGGGGCCCCCCTACAATGAGCAGTTCTTC
CASSPILGGPPYNEQFF
>TRBJ1-5|.|TRBV25-1|.
TGTACCAGCAGTGTTCCAGGGGAGAGGTGCGATCAGCCCCAGCATTTT
CTSSVPGERCDQPQHF
>TRBJ2-1|few|TRBV29-1|TRBD2
TGCAGCGTGCCCCGACTAGCGGAAAATGAGCAGTTCTTC
CSVPRLAENEQFF
>TRBJ1-5|.|TRBV12-3/TRBV12-4|.
TGTGCCAGCAGTTTGGCGGTACCTTATCAGCCCCAGCATTTT
CASSLAVPYQPQHF
>TRBJ1-1|.|TRBV7-9|.
TGTGCCAGCAGCGTAACAGGGTGGGGGAACACTGAAGCTTTCTTT
CASSVTGWGNTEAFF
>TRBJ2-7|few|TRBV4-2|.
TGTGCCAGCAGCCAAGATTCGGGGGCGCCCTACGAGCAGTACTTC
CASSQDSGAPYEQYF
>TRBJ1-3|few|TRBV5-1|TRBD1
TGCGCCAGCAGCTTGGCCCAGGGGGCTGGAAACACCATATATTTT
CASSLAQGAGNTIYF
>TRBJ1-4|many|TRBV5-1|.
TGCGCCAGCAGCTTGAATCTCGGAGCTAATGAAAAACTGTTTTTT
CASSLNLGANEKLFF
>TRBJ2-4|.|TRBV10-3|TRBD1
TGTGCCATCAGTGAGCCGACAGGGAAGGCCAAAAACATTCAGTACTTC
CAISEPTGKAKNIQYF
>TRBJ1-2|.|TRBV12-3/TRBV12-4|.
TGTGCCAGCAATCCCCCTGGGGGTCCTGGCTACACCTTC
CASNPPGGPGYTF
>TRBJ2-2|few|TRBV2|TRBD2
TGTGCCAGCAGGTCTAGCGGGACGAACACCGGGGAGCTGTTTTTT
CASRSSGTNTGELFF
>TRBJ2-7|few|TRBV27|.
TGTGCCAGCAGTTTATTGCGGGGCCGCTACGAGCAGTACTTC
CASSLLRGRYEQYF
>TRBJ2-2|few|TRBV10-3|.
TGTGCCATCAGTGAGAGAGGAAGGGATAGCACCGGGGAGCTGTTTTTT
CAISERGRDSTGELFF
>TRBJ1-1|many|TRBV12-3/TRBV12-4|.
TGTGCCAGCAGTTTAAACGGTAACACTGAAGCTTTCTTT
CASSLNGNTEAFF
>TRBJ2-1|few|TRBV14|TRBD2
TGTGCCAGCAGCCAAGTGACTAGCGGTTACAATGAGCAGTTCTTC
CASSQVTSGYNEQFF
>TRBJ1-1|.|TRBV9|.
TGTGCCAGCAGCGTAGACGCTGGAGGGTCTGAAGCTTTCTTT
CASSVDAGGSEAFF
>TRBJ1-2|.|TRBV20-1|TRBD1
TGCAGCCTCCCCCAAACCGGGACAGGGTACCGGGACTATGGCTACACCTTC
CSLPQTGTGYRDYGYTF
>TRBJ2-1|.|TRBV7-8|.
TGTGCCAGTAGCCATACATACAGGGTCAGCTACAATGAGCAGTTCTTC
CASSHTYRVSYNEQFF
>TRBJ2-1|.|TRBV6-2/TRBV6-3|.
TGTGCCAGCAGTTACTCCACTGACCTCCGGAGGGCTGGGATGAATGAGCAGTTCTTC
CASSYSTDLRRAGMNEQFF
>TRBJ1-4|.|TRBV10-3|.
TGTGCCATCAGGGAGTCAGCTAATGAAAAACTGTTTTTT
CAIRESANEKLFF
>TRBJ1-1|many|TRBV20-1|.
TGCAGTGCTAGAGAGGGTGGGACTGAAGCTTTCTTT
CSAREGGTEAFF
>TRBJ2-3|few|TRBV9|.
TGTGCCAGCAGCGTCCGGGGCACAGGTACGCAGTATTTT
CASSVRGTGTQYF
>TRBJ1-1|many|TRBV2|.
TGTGCCAGCACCGAGACAGTGAACACTGAAGCTTTCTTT
CASTETVNTEAFF
>TRBJ2-1|.|TRBV6-2/TRBV6-3|TRBD2
TGTGCCAGCAGCCTAACTAGCGGGAGGTTCCGGGGTGAGCAGTTCTTC
CASSLTSGRFRGEQFF
>TRBJ2-7|.|TRBV6-5|.
TGTGCCAGCAGTTACTCTCTTGGGCGGGAGCAGTACTTC
CASSYSLGREQYF
>TRBJ1-1|.|TRBV5-6|.
TGTGCCAGCAGCTTGTATACAGGAATGAACACTGAAGCTTTCTTT
CASSLYTGMNTEAFF
>TRBJ1-2|.|TRBV2|.
TGTGCCAGCAGTGAAGGTCAGCCTCATCTCTATGGCTACACCTTC
CASSEGQPHLYGYTF
>TRBJ1-6|.|TRBV19|.
TGTGCCAGTAGTATCGGGCCTGCCCGGAATTCACCCCTCCACTTT
CASSIGPARNSPLHF
>TRBJ1-1|.|TRBV19|.
TGTGCCAGTAGTATAGGGGCAGTCAACGAAGCTTTCTTT
CASSIGAVNEAFF
>TRBJ1-1|many|TRBV11-2|.
TGTGCCAGCAGCGGGGTGGGGAACACTGAAGCTTTCTTT
CASSGVGNTEAFF
>TRBJ2-1|.|TRBV27|.
TGTGCCAGCAGTTCGAAGCTCAGCTCCAATGAGCAGTTCTTC
CASSSKLSSNEQFF
>TRBJ2-2|few|TRBV20-1|TRBD1
TGCAGCGCCGGGACAGGGGATTACGGGGAGCTGTTTTTT
CSAGTGDYGELFF
>TRBJ2-3|.|TRBV29-1|TRBD2
TGCAGCGTCCTCGGACTAGCGGGCACAGATACGCAGTATTTT
CSVLGLAGTDTQYF
>TRBJ2-2|.|TRBV12-3/TRBV12-4|TRBD2
TGTGCCAGCACCCTAATAGCGGGGAGGCTCACCGGGGAGCTGTTTTTT
CASTLIAGRLTGELFF
>TRBJ2-1|.|TRBV3-1|.
TGTGCCAGCAGCCAAGGGACGGAGCAGTTCTTC
CASSQGTEQFF
>TRBJ1-2|.|TRBV12-3/TRBV12-4|TRBD1
TGTGCCAGCTCCTCCGGTGCGGGACAGGGAGTAAGTGGCTACACCTTC
CASSSGAGQGVSGYTF
>TRBJ2-1|few|TRBV7-2|TRBD2
TGTGCCAGCAACCTGGGACTAGCGCCTTACAATGAGCAGTTCTTC
CASNLGLAPYNEQFF
>TRBJ2-2|.|TRBV3-1|.
TGTGCCAGCAGCCCATTCCCGACAAGGACCGGGGAGCTGTTTTTT
CASSPFPTRTGELFF
>TRBJ1-3|few|TRBV3-1|TRBD1
TGTGCCAGCAGTCCAGGGGGATACTCTGGAAACACCATATATTTT
CASSPGGYSGNTIYF
>TRBJ2-7|once|TRBV9|.
TGTGCCAGCAGCGTAGGAGGCGGGCAGTCCTACGAGCAGTACTTC
CASSVGGGQSYEQYF
>TRBJ1-1|.|TRBV29-1|.
TGCAACGTTGAAGACCAACGGACGGGGCAGCCGAACACTGAAGCTTTCTTT
CNVEDQRTGQPNTEAFF
>TRBJ2-1|.|TRBV7-3|.
TGTGCCAGCAGCTCCCCCCTTGATAGTTTCAATGAGCAGTTCTTC
CASSSPLDSFNEQFF